The 8 T cell receptor beta chains below were found in one sample sequenced in a study of early T cells in non-severe SARS-CoV-2 infection. TCRdb called the 5' RACE reads again in MiXCR, with one record for every CDR3 protein. The data show about 49,000 distinct CDR3 sequences, around 6% seen once. The specimen was whole blood, collected at baseline. These receptors all come from an adult who was a healthcare worker with PCR-confirmed SARS-CoV-2 infection or an uninfected control (not recorded which).

The CDR3, as DNA: TGTGCCAGCAGCTCAAAGAGCGGGGGGTCCTACAATGAGCAGTTCTTC. As protein: CASSSKSGGSYNEQFF. This chain links TRBV6-2 or TRBV6-3 with TRBJ2-1; TRBD2 agrees at 9 bases. CDR1 is MNHEY, CDR2 SVGEGT, per germline. The CDR3 extends over 16 amino acids. The V and J ends lost 6 bases and 1 base, in that order; junction bases with no gene match: 7.

This clonotype was seen a handful of times. The gene calls are TRBV7-3 and TRBJ2-2; the D is unclear. The length of the CDR3 is 18 residues. Per the germline V gene, CDR1 is SGHTA and CDR2 is FQGTGA. Trimming removed 5 bases at V and 0 bases at J, with 19 bases between. CDR3 protein: CASSPHPRVSANTGELFF. The CDR3 DNA reads TGTGCCAGCAGCCCCCACCCTAGAGTCAGTGCGAACACCGGGGAGCTGTTTTTT.

This clonotype has just a few counts. The J gene is TRBJ1-1, the V gene TRBV6-2 or TRBV6-3; D is undetermined. The CDR3 is 16 residues long. The germline CDR1 and CDR2 sequences are MNHEY and SVGEGT. V was shortened by 2 bases and J by 1 base, with 14 bases between the two germline ends. CDR3 sequence reads: CASSYADRNKNTEAFF. CDR3 DNA: TGTGCCAGCAGTTACGCGGACCGTAATAAGAACACTGAAGCTTTCTTT.

This clonotype was seen at least ten times. This rearrangement joins TRBV6-5 to TRBJ1-3; D is undetermined. Trimming stripped 4 bases from V and 0 bases from J, with 10 bases between. The germline gives CDR1 MNHEY, CDR2 SVGAGI. The CDR3 consists of 15 residues. The CDR3 nucleotides are TGTGCCAGCAGTTTGTCCGGGATCTCTGGAAACACCATATATTTT. It encodes CASSLSGISGNTIYF.

This clonotype occurred many times. The chain employs TRBV30 and TRBJ1-4; 10 nucleotides agree with TRBD1. The ends lost 0 bases at V and 6 bases at J; junction bases unmatched: 4. This CDR3 spans 15 amino acids. Germline V gene sequence: CDR1 GTSNPN, CDR2 SVGIG (reference sequence). Written as DNA, the CDR3 is TGTGCCTGGAGTGTACCGGGACAGGGGTATGAAAAACTGTTTTTT. Translation: CAWSVPGQGYEKLFF.

The chain carries TRBV6-6 and TRBJ1-6; TRBD1 agrees at 7 bases. Per germline, CDR1 MNHNY and CDR2 SVGAGI (reference sequence). The CDR3 consists of 16 residues. V was clipped by 7 bases and J by 7 bases; unmatched bases: 13. The CDR3 spells CASTRARGNPNSPLHF. DNA of the CDR3: TGTGCCAGCACGAGGGCCAGGGGGAACCCAAATTCACCCCTCCACTTT.

This clonotype has at least ten counts. The chain is built from TRBV11-3 and TRBJ2-1; 8 bases line up with TRBD1. Germline V gives CDR1 SGHNT, CDR2 YENEEA. The CDR3 extends over 16 amino acids. V gave up 4 bases and J gave up 2 bases; unmatched junction bases: 7. CDR3 nucleotides: TGTGCCAGCAGCTACCGACAGGGGAGAGCCTACAATGAGCAGTTCTTC. It codes for CASSYRQGRAYNEQFF. The full variable domain, completed using reference TRBV11-3 and TRBJ2-1, is EAGVVQSPRYKIIEKKQPVAFWCNPISGHNTLYWYLQNLGQGPELLIRYENEEAVDDSQLPKDRFSAERLKGVDSTLKIQPAELGDSAVYLCASSYRQGRAYNEQFFGPGTRLTVL.

This clonotype has a count of ten or more. The chain employs TRBV20-1 and TRBJ2-1; D unclear. V lost 1 base and J 3 bases, leaving 1 base between the germline ends. CDR3 size: 11 residues. Germline V CDR1 and CDR2: DFQATT, SNEGSKA (reference sequence). CDR3 amino acids: CSARGYNEQFF. CDR3 coding DNA: TGCAGTGCTAGAGGCTACAATGAGCAGTTCTTC.